This T cell receptor (beta chain) is drawn from a study of blood T cell repertoires in COVID-19. Across the whole study: Donors in the United States, Italy and Spain gave samples during acute or convalescent COVID-19.

Only in-frame clones appear in the TCRdb table, and some are missing; sequencing was by immunoSEQ multiplex PCR. In the table there are around 95,000 clones, over 80% of which are singletons. The CDR3 length is 16 residues. Between the trimmed V and J ends, which lost 4 bases and 1 base, there was a span of 17 bases. Per germline, CDR1 SGHDT and CDR2 YYEEEE. The sequenced sample was peripheral blood. The V call is TRBV5-6, the J call TRBJ1-1; D ambiguous. This receptor was taken from a man aged 50-60 years with active or convalescent COVID-19. The CDR3: CASSKLVSVWNTEAFF. The DNA for the CDR3 is TGTGCCAGCAGCAAACTGGTCAGCGTCTGGAACACTGAAGCTTTCTTT.